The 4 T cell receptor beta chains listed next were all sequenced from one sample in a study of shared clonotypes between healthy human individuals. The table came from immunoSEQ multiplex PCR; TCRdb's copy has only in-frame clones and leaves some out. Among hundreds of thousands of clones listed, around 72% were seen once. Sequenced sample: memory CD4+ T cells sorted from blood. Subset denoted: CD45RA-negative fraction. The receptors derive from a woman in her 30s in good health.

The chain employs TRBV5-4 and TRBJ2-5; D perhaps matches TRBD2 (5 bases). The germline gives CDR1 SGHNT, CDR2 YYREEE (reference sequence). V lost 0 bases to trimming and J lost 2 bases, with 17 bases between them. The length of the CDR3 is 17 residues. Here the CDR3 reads CASSLGTRPERQETQYF. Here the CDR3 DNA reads TGTGCCAGCAGCTTGGGAACTAGACCCGAACGTCAAGAGACCCAGTACTTC.

The CDR3 region has the DNA TGTGCCAGCAGTTTTCGGACAGACCACTATGGCTACACCTTC. Amino acid sequence: CASSFRTDHYGYTF. This chain joins TRBV7-2 and TRBJ1-2, with D possibly matching TRBD1 (6 bases). This CDR3 has 14 amino acids. Per germline, CDR1 SGHTA and CDR2 FQGNSA. Trimming stripped 6 bases from V and 3 bases from J, with 14 bases between.

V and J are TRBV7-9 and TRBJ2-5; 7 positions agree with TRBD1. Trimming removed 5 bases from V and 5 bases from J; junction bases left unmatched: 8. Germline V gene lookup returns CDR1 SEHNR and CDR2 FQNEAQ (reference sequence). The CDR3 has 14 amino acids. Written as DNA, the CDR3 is TGTGCCAGCAGCAACCCTACAGGGGATGAGACCCAGTACTTC. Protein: CASSNPTGDETQYF.

The CDR3 sequence: CSVGMAGVRTDTQYF. In DNA, the CDR3 is TGCAGCGTTGGAATGGCGGGAGTCCGGACAGATACGCAGTATTTT. The gene calls are TRBV29-1 and TRBJ2-3, with 7 bases lining up with TRBD2. V shed 4 bases and J 3 bases; nucleotides not matched to a gene: 10. CDR3 length: 15 residues. CDR1 and CDR2 (germline): SQVTM, ANQGSEA.